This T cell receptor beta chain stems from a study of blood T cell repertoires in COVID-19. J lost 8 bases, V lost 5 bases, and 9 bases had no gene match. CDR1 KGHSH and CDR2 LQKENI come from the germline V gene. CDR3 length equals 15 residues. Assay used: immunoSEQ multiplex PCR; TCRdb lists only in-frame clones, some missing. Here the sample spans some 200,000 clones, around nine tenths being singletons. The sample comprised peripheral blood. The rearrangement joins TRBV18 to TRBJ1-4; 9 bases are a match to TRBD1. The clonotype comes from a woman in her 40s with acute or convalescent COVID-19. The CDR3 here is CASSVSGTGKEKLFF. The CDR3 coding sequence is TGTGCCAGCTCAGTCTCCGGGACAGGGAAAGAAAAACTGTTTTTT.